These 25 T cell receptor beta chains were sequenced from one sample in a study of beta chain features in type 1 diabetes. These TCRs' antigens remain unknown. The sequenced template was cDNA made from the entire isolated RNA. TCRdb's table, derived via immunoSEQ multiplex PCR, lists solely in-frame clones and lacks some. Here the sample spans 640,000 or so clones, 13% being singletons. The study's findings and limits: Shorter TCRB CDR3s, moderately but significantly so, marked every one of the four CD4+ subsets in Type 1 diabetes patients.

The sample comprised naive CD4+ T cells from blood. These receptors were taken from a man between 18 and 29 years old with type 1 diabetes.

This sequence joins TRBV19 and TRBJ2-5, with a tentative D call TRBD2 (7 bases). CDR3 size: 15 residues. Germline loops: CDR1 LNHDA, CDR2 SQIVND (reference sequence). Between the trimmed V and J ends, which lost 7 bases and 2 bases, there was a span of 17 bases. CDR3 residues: CASNGGRAGQETQYF. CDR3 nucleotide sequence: TGTGCCAGTAACGGGGGGCGTGCAGGACAAGAGACCCAGTACTTC.

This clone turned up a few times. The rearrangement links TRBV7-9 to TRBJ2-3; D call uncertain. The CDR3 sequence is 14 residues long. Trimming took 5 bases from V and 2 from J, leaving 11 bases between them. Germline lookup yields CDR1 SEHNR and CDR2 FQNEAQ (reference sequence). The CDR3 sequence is CASSPEWLTDTQYF. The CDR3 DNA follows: TGTGCCAGCAGCCCAGAGTGGCTCACAGATACGCAGTATTTT.

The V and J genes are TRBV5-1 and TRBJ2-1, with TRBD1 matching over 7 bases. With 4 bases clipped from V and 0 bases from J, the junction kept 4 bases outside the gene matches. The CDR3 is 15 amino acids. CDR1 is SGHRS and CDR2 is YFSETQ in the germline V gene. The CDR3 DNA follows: TGCGCCAGCAGCGTCACAGGGGCCTCCTACAATGAGCAGTTCTTC. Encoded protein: CASSVTGASYNEQFF. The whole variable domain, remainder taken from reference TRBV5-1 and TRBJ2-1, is KAGVTQTPRYLIKTRGQQVTLSCSPISGHRSVSWYQQTPGQGLQFLFEYFSETQRNKGNFPGRFSGRQFSNSRSEMNVSTLELGDSALYLCASSVTGASYNEQFFGPGTRLTVL.

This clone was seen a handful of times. CDR3 DNA: TGTGCCAGCAGTGAGGAACACGTACTCACTGAAGCTTTCTTT. Its translation is CASSEEHVLTEAFF. The chain employs TRBV6-5 and TRBJ1-1; D uncertain. V lost 5 bases, J lost 4 bases, and 14 bases lay in between. The germline gives CDR1 MNHEY, CDR2 SVGAGI. The CDR3 extends over 14 amino acids.

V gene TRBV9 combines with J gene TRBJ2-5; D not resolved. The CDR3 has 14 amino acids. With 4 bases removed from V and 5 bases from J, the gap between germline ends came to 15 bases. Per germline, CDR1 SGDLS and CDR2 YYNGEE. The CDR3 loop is CASSPSVKGETQYF. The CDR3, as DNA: TGTGCCAGCAGCCCCTCGGTCAAAGGGGAGACCCAGTACTTC.

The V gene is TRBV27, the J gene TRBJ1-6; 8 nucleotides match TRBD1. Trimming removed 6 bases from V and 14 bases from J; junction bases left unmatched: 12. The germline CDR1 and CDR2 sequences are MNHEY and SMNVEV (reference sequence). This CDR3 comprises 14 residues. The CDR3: CASRRTGQTGALHF. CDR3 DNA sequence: TGTGCCAGCAGACGGACAGGGCAAACGGGTGCCCTCCACTTT.

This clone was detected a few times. The DNA of the CDR3 is TGTGCCAGCAGCTTAGGAGGGGTGTTGGACAATGAGCAGTTCTTC. Protein product: CASSLGGVLDNEQFF. The gene calls are TRBV13 and TRBJ2-1; tentatively, D is TRBD1 (5 bases). CDR3 size: 15 residues. Looked up from germline, CDR1 is PRHDT and CDR2 is FYEKMQ (reference sequence). Deletions cut 0 bases from V and 5 bases from J, with 11 bases between.

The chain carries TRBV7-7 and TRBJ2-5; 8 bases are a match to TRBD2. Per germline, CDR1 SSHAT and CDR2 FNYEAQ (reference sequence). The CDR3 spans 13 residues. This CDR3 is CASAPAGGQTQYF. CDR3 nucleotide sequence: TGTGCTAGCGCTCCCGCGGGGGGCCAGACCCAGTACTTC.

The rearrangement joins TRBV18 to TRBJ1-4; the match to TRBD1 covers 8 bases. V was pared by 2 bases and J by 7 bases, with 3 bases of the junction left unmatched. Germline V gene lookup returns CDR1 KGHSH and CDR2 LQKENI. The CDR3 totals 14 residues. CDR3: CASSPGTGGEKLFF. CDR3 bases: TGTGCCAGCTCACCAGGGACAGGTGGTGAAAAACTGTTTTTT.

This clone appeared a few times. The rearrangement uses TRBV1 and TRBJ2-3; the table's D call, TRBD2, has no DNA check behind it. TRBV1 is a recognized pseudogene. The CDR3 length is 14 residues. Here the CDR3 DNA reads TGCACCAGCAGCCAAGGTTCCAGCGGGCGCGTGCAGTATTTT. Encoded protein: CTSSQGSSGRVQYF.

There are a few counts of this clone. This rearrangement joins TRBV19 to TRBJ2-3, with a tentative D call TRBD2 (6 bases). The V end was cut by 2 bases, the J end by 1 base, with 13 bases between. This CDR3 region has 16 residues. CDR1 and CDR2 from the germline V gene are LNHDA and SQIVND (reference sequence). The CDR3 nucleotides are TGTGCCAGTAGTATAAGCCCGGGCGGGGGCACAGATACGCAGTATTTT. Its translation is CASSISPGGGTDTQYF.

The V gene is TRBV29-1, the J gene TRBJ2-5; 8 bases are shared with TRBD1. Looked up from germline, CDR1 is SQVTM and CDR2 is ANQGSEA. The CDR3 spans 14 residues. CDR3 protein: CTTQGASGQETQYF. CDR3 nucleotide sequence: TGCACCACCCAGGGGGCAAGCGGCCAAGAGACCCAGTACTTC.

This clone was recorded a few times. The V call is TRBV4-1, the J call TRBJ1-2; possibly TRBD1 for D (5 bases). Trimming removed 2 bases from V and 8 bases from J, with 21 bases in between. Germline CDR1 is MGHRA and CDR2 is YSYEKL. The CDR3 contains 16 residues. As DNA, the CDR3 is TGCGCCAGCAGCCAATACCCCCGGGACGCCAAAGAAGGCTACACCTTC. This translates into CASSQYPRDAKEGYTF.

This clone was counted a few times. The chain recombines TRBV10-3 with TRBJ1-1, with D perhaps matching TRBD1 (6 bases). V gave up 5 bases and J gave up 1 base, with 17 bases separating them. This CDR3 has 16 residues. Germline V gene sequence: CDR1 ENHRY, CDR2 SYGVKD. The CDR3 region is CAISSTTDRKNTEAFF. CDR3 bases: TGTGCCATCAGTTCCACTACGGACAGAAAGAACACTGAAGCTTTCTTT.

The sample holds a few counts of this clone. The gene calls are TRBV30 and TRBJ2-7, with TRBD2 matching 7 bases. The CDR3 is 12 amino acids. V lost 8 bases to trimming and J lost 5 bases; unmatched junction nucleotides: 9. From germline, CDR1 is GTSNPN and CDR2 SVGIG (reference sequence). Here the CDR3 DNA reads TGTGCCAGAGACTCGGGAGGCAACGAGCAGTACTTC. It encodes CARDSGGNEQYF. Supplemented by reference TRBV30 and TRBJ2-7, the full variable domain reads SQTIHQWPATLVQPVGSPLSLECTVEGTSNPNLYWYRQAAGRGLQLLFYSVGIGQISSEVPQNLSASRPQDRQFILSSKKLLLSDSGFYLCARDSGGNEQYFGPGTRLTVT.

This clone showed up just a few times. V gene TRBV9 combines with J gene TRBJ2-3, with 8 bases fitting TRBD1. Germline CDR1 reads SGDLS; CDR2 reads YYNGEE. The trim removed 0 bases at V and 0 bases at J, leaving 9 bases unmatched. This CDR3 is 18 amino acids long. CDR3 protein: CASSVGPGDRLSTDTQYF. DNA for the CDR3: TGTGCCAGCAGCGTAGGACCTGGGGACAGGCTTAGCACAGATACGCAGTATTTT.

CDR3: CASSVAVANYGYTF. CDR3 coding DNA: TGTGCCAGCAGCGTGGCAGTAGCTAACTATGGCTACACCTTC. The chain carries TRBV7-2 and TRBJ1-2, with D uncertain. Germline CDR1 reads SGHTA; CDR2 reads FQGNSA. V was pared by 5 bases and J by 0 bases, with 10 bases between. The CDR3 has 14 residues.

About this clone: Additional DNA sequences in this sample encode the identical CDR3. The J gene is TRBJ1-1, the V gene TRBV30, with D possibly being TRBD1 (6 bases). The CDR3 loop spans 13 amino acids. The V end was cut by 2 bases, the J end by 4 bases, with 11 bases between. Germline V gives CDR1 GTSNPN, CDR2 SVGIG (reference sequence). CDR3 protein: CAWSSGGGTEAFF. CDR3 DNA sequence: TGTGCCTGGAGTAGCGGAGGGGGCACTGAAGCTTTCTTT.

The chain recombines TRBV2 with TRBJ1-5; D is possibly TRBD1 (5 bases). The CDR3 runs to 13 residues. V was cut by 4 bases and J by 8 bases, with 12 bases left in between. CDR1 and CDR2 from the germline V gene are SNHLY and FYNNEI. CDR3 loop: CASSAEGYEPQHF. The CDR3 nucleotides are TGTGCCAGCAGTGCGGAGGGGTATGAGCCCCAGCATTTT.

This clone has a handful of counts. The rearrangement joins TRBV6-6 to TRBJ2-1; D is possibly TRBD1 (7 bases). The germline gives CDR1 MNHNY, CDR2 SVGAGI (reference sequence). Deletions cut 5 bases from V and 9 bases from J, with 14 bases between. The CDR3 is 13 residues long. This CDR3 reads CASSTQQGGEQFF. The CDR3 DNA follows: TGTGCCAGCAGTACCCAGCAGGGGGGTGAGCAGTTCTTC.

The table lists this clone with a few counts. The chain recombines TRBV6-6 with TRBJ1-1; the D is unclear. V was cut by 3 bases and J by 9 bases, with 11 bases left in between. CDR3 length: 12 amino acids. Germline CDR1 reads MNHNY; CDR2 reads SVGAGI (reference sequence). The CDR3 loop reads CASSYTGKQAFF. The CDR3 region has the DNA TGTGCCAGCAGTTATACGGGGAAACAAGCTTTCTTT.

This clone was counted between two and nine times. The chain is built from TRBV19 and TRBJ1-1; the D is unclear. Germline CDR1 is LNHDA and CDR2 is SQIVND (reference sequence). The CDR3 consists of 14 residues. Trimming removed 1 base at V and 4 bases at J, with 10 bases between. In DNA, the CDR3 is TGTGCCAGTAGTATAGGGCAGGCTCCCACTGAAGCTTTCTTT. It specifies CASSIGQAPTEAFF.

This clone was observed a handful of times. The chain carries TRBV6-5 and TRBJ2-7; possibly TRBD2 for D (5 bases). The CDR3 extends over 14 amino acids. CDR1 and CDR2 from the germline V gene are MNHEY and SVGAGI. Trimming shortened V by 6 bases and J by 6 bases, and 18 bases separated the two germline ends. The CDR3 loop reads CASSHGVSRFEQYF. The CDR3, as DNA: TGTGCCAGCAGCCACGGGGTCTCCAGGTTCGAGCAGTACTTC.

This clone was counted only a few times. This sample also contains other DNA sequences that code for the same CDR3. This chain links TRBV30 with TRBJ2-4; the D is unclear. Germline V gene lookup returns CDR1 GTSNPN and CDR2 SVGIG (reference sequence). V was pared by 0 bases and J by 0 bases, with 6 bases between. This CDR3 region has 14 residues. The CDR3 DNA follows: TGTGCCTGGAGTGTAGGCCTAGCCAAAAACATTCAGTACTTC. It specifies CAWSVGLAKNIQYF.

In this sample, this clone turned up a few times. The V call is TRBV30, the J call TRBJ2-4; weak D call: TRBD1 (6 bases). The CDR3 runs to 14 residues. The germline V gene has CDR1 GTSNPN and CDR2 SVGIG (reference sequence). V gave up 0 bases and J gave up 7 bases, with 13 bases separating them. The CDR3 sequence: CAWSVQGSWNIQYF. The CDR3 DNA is TGTGCCTGGAGTGTACAGGGAAGTTGGAACATTCAGTACTTC.